This T cell receptor beta chain was sequenced during a study of cytomegalovirus exposure and HLA in healthy donors. Regarding this clone: Its target is not known.

Study observations and caveats: At a 0.05 false discovery rate, a later analysis found some 17,000 TCR beta sequences to be associated with HLA alleles. Investigators reported more than 150 TCR beta chains as tied to cytomegalovirus.

PCR primers comprised 60 Vbeta and 13 Jbeta primers. In the authors' methods: Later, an analysis found 75 million to 100 million unique TCR beta chains, and roughly 9.9 million of these were shared. Sequencing was performed with immunoSEQ multiplex PCR; in TCRdb, only in-frame clones are kept and a portion is missing. V and J calls and clone size come straight from that table; D and trimming were deduced from the DNA. The table records roughly 130,000 clones, roughly 84% of them present only once. The CDR3 length is 15 residues. From germline, CDR1 is SEHNR and CDR2 FQNEAQ (reference sequence). V dropped 4 bases and J dropped 2; count of bases not matched to a gene: 6.

Sequenced sample: PBMCs. The chain is built from TRBV7-9 and TRBJ2-7; TRBD1 matches 9 bases. This clonotype originated in a woman aged 18-29 years in good health and CMV-seropositive. CDR3 protein: CASSSTGQGPYEQYF. CDR3 DNA: TGTGCCAGCAGCTCCACAGGACAGGGGCCCTACGAGCAGTACTTC.